One sample yielded the 14 T cell receptor beta chains listed below, sequenced in a study of blood T cell repertoires in COVID-19. Profiled with immunoSEQ multiplex PCR; TCRdb holds only in-frame clones, not every one. The profile shows roughly 250,000 clones, approximately 90% of them singletons. Sequencing used peripheral blood. These receptors originate from a man younger than 40 with acute or convalescent COVID-19.

The CDR3: CASSQGAGSTEAFF. In DNA form, the CDR3 reads TGCGCCAGCAGCCAAGGGGCGGGGAGCACTGAAGCTTTCTTT. The rearrangement links TRBV4-1 to TRBJ1-1, with D unresolved. The CDR3 runs 14 residues. The V gene lost 1 base and the J gene lost 4 bases, with 10 bases spanning the gap. Germline V gene lookup returns CDR1 MGHRA and CDR2 YSYEKL.

The J gene is TRBJ2-5, the V gene TRBV29-1; tentatively, D is TRBD1 (6 bases). The CDR3 contains 11 residues. Germline CDR1 reads SQVTM; CDR2 reads ANQGSEA. Trimming stripped 7 bases from V and 1 base from J, with 7 bases between. The CDR3 is CSARGQETQYF. Here the CDR3 DNA reads TGCAGCGCCAGGGGCCAAGAGACCCAGTACTTC.

In its sample, this clone was seen a few times. This chain links TRBV6-2 or TRBV6-3 with TRBJ2-1; tentatively, D is TRBD2 (6 bases). The CDR3 totals 12 residues. CDR1 and CDR2 (germline): MNHEY, SVGEGT. Trimming pared 5 bases from V and 7 bases from J, leaving 9 bases between. CDR3 sequence: CASSNAGNEQFF. For the CDR3, the DNA is TGTGCCAGCAGTAACGCGGGAAATGAGCAGTTCTTC.

This sequence joins TRBV4-1 and TRBJ2-7, with D perhaps TRBD2 (6 bases). The V and J ends lost 1 base and 5 bases respectively, with 15 bases between them. The CDR3 extends over 15 amino acids. Per germline, CDR1 MGHRA and CDR2 YSYEKL. As DNA, the CDR3 is TGCGCCAGCAGCCAAGTGATGGAGGGGATGAACGAGCAGTACTTC. Protein sequence: CASSQVMEGMNEQYF.

The V call is TRBV5-6, the J call TRBJ1-1, with TRBD1 matching 9 bases. Trimming removed 0 bases from V and 0 bases from J; junction bases left unmatched: 3. The CDR3 is 16 residues long. Looked up from germline, CDR1 is SGHDT and CDR2 is YYEEEE. The CDR3 sequence: CASSLAGTGLNTEAFF. The CDR3 DNA is TGTGCCAGCAGCTTGGCCGGGACAGGGTTGAACACTGAAGCTTTCTTT.

The chain is built from TRBV30 and TRBJ2-5; D may be TRBD2 (5 bases). Looked up from germline, CDR1 is GTSNPN and CDR2 is SVGIG (reference sequence). CDR3 length equals 14 residues. Trimming took off 8 bases at V and 0 bases at J, with 16 bases between the two ends. The CDR3 spells CALTLGLHQETQYF. Written as DNA, the CDR3 is TGTGCCCTAACCCTTGGACTTCACCAAGAGACCCAGTACTTC.

In this sample, this clone turned up once. The V gene is TRBV5-1, the J gene TRBJ2-5; no clear D. The V gene lost 0 bases and the J gene lost 5 bases, with 11 bases spanning the gap. The CDR3 spans 14 residues. The germline V gene has CDR1 SGHRS and CDR2 YFSETQ. The chain's CDR3 is CASSLGQFGETQYF. Written as DNA, the CDR3 is TGCGCCAGCAGCTTGGGGCAGTTCGGGGAGACCCAGTACTTC.

V usage is TRBV7-9 and J usage is TRBJ1-1; 8 bases align to TRBD1. The CDR3 runs 14 residues. The ends lost 7 bases at V and 1 base at J; junction bases unmatched: 5. CDR1 and CDR2 from the germline V gene are SEHNR and FQNEAQ (reference sequence). CDR3 amino acids: CASTGTGRNTEAFF. The CDR3 region has the DNA TGTGCCAGCACCGGGACAGGACGGAACACTGAAGCTTTCTTT. Using reference TRBV7-9 and TRBJ1-1 for the parts outside the CDR3, the full variable domain is DTGVSQNPRHKITKRGQNVTFRCDPISEHNRLYWYRQTLGQGPEFLTYFQNEAQLEKSRLLSDRFSAERPKGSFSTLEIQRTEQGDSAMYLCASTGTGRNTEAFFGQGTRLTVV.

V and J are TRBV11-2 and TRBJ2-1; no clear D gene. Trimming removed 6 bases from V and 10 bases from J, with 13 bases in between. Germline lookup yields CDR1 SGHAT and CDR2 FQNNGV. This CDR3 is 12 amino acids long. DNA of the CDR3: TGTGCCAGCAGTCGGTGGGCTGAGGAGCAGTTCTTC. Protein sequence: CASSRWAEEQFF.

The chain employs TRBV15 and TRBJ2-5, with 9 bases that match TRBD2. This CDR3 has 14 residues. CDR1 and CDR2 (germline): LNHNV, YYDKDF (reference sequence). V lost 5 bases and J lost 5; bases outside the gene matches: 6. CDR3 loop: CATSGGGVGETQYF. The CDR3 bases are TGTGCCACCAGCGGCGGGGGGGTCGGGGAGACCCAGTACTTC.

This chain connects TRBV7-3 to TRBJ2-2; D may be TRBD2 (5 bases). V gave up 1 base and J gave up 5 bases, with 17 bases separating them. Germline CDR1 is SGHTA and CDR2 is FQGTGA. The CDR3 is 17 residues long. Written as DNA, the CDR3 is TGTGCCAGCAGCTTAAGCCGCGTGGGAGCGTGGACCGGGGAGCTGTTTTTT. Translating it yields CASSLSRVGAWTGELFF. Looking up the rest from reference TRBV7-3 and TRBJ2-2 gives the full variable domain: GAGVSQTPSNKVTEKGKYVELRCDPISGHTALYWYRQSLGQGPEFLIYFQGTGAADDSGLPNDRFFAVRPEGSVSTLKIQRTERGDSAVYLCASSLSRVGAWTGELFFGEGSRLTVL.

The chain links TRBV9 to TRBJ2-1; 7 bases fit TRBD2. CDR3 length: 15 residues. The germline V gene has CDR1 SGDLS and CDR2 YYNGEE. V was clipped by 6 bases and J by 9 bases; unmatched bases: 15. The CDR3 DNA reads as TGTGCCAGCAACGGGCGGGTAGCGGGCGAGGGTGAGCAGTTCTTC. The encoded protein is CASNGRVAGEGEQFF.

This chain connects TRBV27 to TRBJ1-2; D might be TRBD1 (6 bases). The CDR3 is 13 amino acids. Trimming cost V 3 bases and J 10 bases, with 15 bases left between them. CDR1 and CDR2 from the germline V gene are MNHEY and SMNVEV (reference sequence). CDR3 amino acids: CASSFLQGLHYTF. The CDR3 nucleotides read TGTGCCAGCAGTTTTTTACAGGGCCTTCACTACACCTTC.

V is TRBV11-2 and J is TRBJ2-1; maybe TRBD2 (6 bases). V lost 5 bases and J lost 2, with 10 bases in between. Germline V gene lookup returns CDR1 SGHAT and CDR2 FQNNGV. The CDR3 consists of 14 residues. CDR3 sequence: CASSGGTAYNEQFF. As DNA, the CDR3 is TGTGCCAGCAGCGGAGGGACTGCCTACAATGAGCAGTTCTTC.